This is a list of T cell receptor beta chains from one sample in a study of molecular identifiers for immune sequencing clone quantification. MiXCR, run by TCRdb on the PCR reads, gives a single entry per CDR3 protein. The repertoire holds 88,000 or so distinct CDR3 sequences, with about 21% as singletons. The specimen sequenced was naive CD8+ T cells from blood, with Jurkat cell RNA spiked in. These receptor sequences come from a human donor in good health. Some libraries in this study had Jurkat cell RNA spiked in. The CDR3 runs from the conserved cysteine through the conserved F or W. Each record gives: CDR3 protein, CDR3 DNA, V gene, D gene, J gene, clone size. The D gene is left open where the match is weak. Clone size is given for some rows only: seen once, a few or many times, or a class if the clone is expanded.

CDR3 protein: CASSIYAGRELTYEQYF
CDR3 DNA: TGTGCCAGCAGTATCTATGCGGGGCGGGAGTTAACCTACGAGCAGTACTTC
V gene: TRBV27
D gene: TRBD2
J gene: TRBJ2-7
clone size: many

CDR3 protein: CASSLAERAGELFF
CDR3 DNA: TGTGCCAGCAGTTTAGCGGAGAGGGCCGGGGAGCTGTTTTTT
V gene: TRBV12-3/TRBV12-4
D gene: .
J gene: TRBJ2-2
clone size: few

CDR3 protein: CASAQWDRGSEQYF
CDR3 DNA: TGTGCCAGCGCACAGTGGGACAGGGGGTCCGAGCAGTACTTC
V gene: TRBV6-5
D gene: TRBD1
J gene: TRBJ2-7
clone size: many

CDR3 protein: CASSSFLGFDEQFF
CDR3 DNA: TGTGCCAGCAGCTCGTTTTTGGGATTCGATGAGCAGTTCTTC
V gene: TRBV7-9
D gene: .
J gene: TRBJ2-1
clone size: .

CDR3 protein: CASSYTQLAGGLTDTQYF
CDR3 DNA: TGTGCCAGCAGTTACACTCAACTAGCGGGGGGCCTCACAGATACGCAGTATTTT
V gene: TRBV6-2/TRBV6-3
D gene: TRBD2
J gene: TRBJ2-3
clone size: many

CDR3 protein: CATSPTGQHSTEAFF
CDR3 DNA: TGTGCCACCAGTCCAACAGGGCAGCATAGCACTGAAGCTTTCTTT
V gene: TRBV24-1
D gene: .
J gene: TRBJ1-1
clone size: few

CDR3 protein: CASRSPLGETQYF
CDR3 DNA: TGTGCCAGCAGGTCGCCTCTCGGTGAGACCCAGTACTTC
V gene: TRBV7-9
D gene: .
J gene: TRBJ2-5
clone size: many

CDR3 protein: CSARDRTGTLGEKLFF
CDR3 DNA: TGCAGTGCTAGAGATCGAACCGGGACCCTAGGAGAAAAACTGTTTTTT
V gene: TRBV20-1
D gene: .
J gene: TRBJ1-4
clone size: many

CDR3 protein: CSARDPRQKIPRAGYTF
CDR3 DNA: TGCAGTGCTAGAGATCCTAGACAGAAAATACCCAGAGCCGGCTACACCTTC
V gene: TRBV20-1
D gene: .
J gene: TRBJ1-2
clone size: .

CDR3 protein: CASSLALDNEQFF
CDR3 DNA: TGTGCCAGCAGCTTAGCGCTAGACAATGAGCAGTTCTTC
V gene: TRBV7-2
D gene: .
J gene: TRBJ2-1
clone size: many

CDR3 protein: CASSLSGGGPYNEQFF
CDR3 DNA: TGTGCCAGCAGCTTATCTGGCGGGGGGCCCTACAATGAGCAGTTCTTC
V gene: TRBV7-9
D gene: TRBD2
J gene: TRBJ2-1
clone size: few

CDR3 protein: CASSLAAGAYNEQFF
CDR3 DNA: TGTGCCAGCAGTCTGGCGGCGGGAGCCTACAATGAGCAGTTCTTC
V gene: TRBV6-2/TRBV6-3
D gene: TRBD2
J gene: TRBJ2-1
clone size: .

CDR3 protein: CASSLSGRGSYEQYF
CDR3 DNA: TGTGCCAGCAGTTTATCGGGGCGCGGTTCCTACGAGCAGTACTTC
V gene: TRBV12-3/TRBV12-4
D gene: .
J gene: TRBJ2-7
clone size: many

CDR3 protein: CASSNTFAGSTYEQYF
CDR3 DNA: TGTGCCAGCAGTAACACCTTTGCCGGGAGCACCTACGAGCAGTACTTC
V gene: TRBV6-5
D gene: .
J gene: TRBJ2-7
clone size: many

CDR3 protein: CASSSFGGLAGANEQFF
CDR3 DNA: TGTGCCAGCAGCTCCTTCGGGGGACTAGCGGGAGCTAATGAGCAGTTCTTC
V gene: TRBV7-3
D gene: TRBD2
J gene: TRBJ2-1
clone size: few

CDR3 protein: CASRGTGVNTEAFF
CDR3 DNA: TGTGCCAGCAGGGGGACAGGGGTGAACACTGAAGCTTTCTTT
V gene: TRBV27
D gene: TRBD1
J gene: TRBJ1-1
clone size: many

CDR3 protein: CASSYSYQPQHF
CDR3 DNA: TGTGCCAGCAGTTACTCCTATCAGCCCCAGCATTTT
V gene: TRBV6-2/TRBV6-3
D gene: .
J gene: TRBJ1-5
clone size: many

CDR3 protein: CASSLGMNTEAFF
CDR3 DNA: TGTGCCAGCAGCTTGGGGATGAACACTGAAGCTTTCTTT
V gene: TRBV5-4
D gene: .
J gene: TRBJ1-1
clone size: many

CDR3 protein: CASSTKSYEQYF
CDR3 DNA: TGTGCCAGCAGTACGAAATCCTACGAGCAGTACTTC
V gene: TRBV7-9
D gene: .
J gene: TRBJ2-7
clone size: .

CDR3 protein: CASSYSIGASWNTGELFF
CDR3 DNA: TGTGCCAGCAGTTACTCGATAGGTGCTAGCTGGAACACCGGGGAGCTGTTTTTT
V gene: TRBV6-2/TRBV6-3
D gene: .
J gene: TRBJ2-2
clone size: .

CDR3 protein: CASSQDSGVGSPLHF
CDR3 DNA: TGTGCCAGCAGCCAAGATAGTGGGGTGGGTTCACCCCTCCACTTT
V gene: TRBV4-2
D gene: .
J gene: TRBJ1-6
clone size: many

CDR3 protein: CASSPRRGQGPEAFF
CDR3 DNA: TGCGCCAGCAGCCCCCGTCGAGGACAGGGCCCTGAAGCTTTCTTT
V gene: TRBV4-3
D gene: TRBD1
J gene: TRBJ1-1
clone size: many

CDR3 protein: CASSQLAGGPSGTDTQYF
CDR3 DNA: TGCGCCAGCAGCCAACTAGCGGGGGGGCCTTCTGGCACAGATACGCAGTATTTT
V gene: TRBV4-1
D gene: TRBD2
J gene: TRBJ2-3
clone size: many

CDR3 protein: CASSLKRDSTDTQYF
CDR3 DNA: TGTGCCAGCAGCTTAAAGCGGGACAGCACAGATACGCAGTATTTT
V gene: TRBV12-1
D gene: .
J gene: TRBJ2-3
clone size: .

CDR3 protein: CASSQIPGGPYEQYF
CDR3 DNA: TGCGCCAGCAGCCAAATTCCAGGGGGGCCCTACGAGCAGTACTTC
V gene: TRBV4-1
D gene: .
J gene: TRBJ2-7
clone size: many

CDR3 protein: CASSAGQAYEQYF
CDR3 DNA: TGTGCCAGCAGCGCGGGACAGGCCTACGAGCAGTACTTC
V gene: TRBV27
D gene: TRBD1
J gene: TRBJ2-7
clone size: many

CDR3 protein: CASGPFRDMNSGANVLTF
CDR3 DNA: TGTGCTAGTGGTCCCTTCCGGGATATGAACTCTGGGGCCAACGTCCTGACTTTC
V gene: TRBV12-5
D gene: .
J gene: TRBJ2-6
clone size: many

CDR3 protein: CASSQDPSVARDTEAFF
CDR3 DNA: TGTGCCAGCAGCCAAGATCCTTCCGTGGCTAGGGACACTGAAGCTTTCTTT
V gene: TRBV14
D gene: .
J gene: TRBJ1-1
clone size: few

CDR3 protein: CASGTSNNEQFF
CDR3 DNA: TGTGCCAGCGGGACTAGCAACAATGAGCAGTTCTTC
V gene: TRBV28
D gene: TRBD2
J gene: TRBJ2-1
clone size: few

CDR3 protein: CASSPPVVWENKNTEAFF
CDR3 DNA: TGTGCCAGCTCACCACCGGTGGTATGGGAGAACAAGAACACTGAAGCTTTCTTT
V gene: TRBV18
D gene: .
J gene: TRBJ1-1
clone size: few

CDR3 protein: CASSLAASGYDEQYF
CDR3 DNA: TGTGCCAGCAGCTTGGCAGCTAGCGGGTACGACGAGCAGTACTTC
V gene: TRBV5-5
D gene: TRBD2
J gene: TRBJ2-7
clone size: few

CDR3 protein: CASSLGYSSYEQYF
CDR3 DNA: TGTGCCAGCAGCTTAGGATACAGCTCCTACGAGCAGTACTTC
V gene: TRBV11-2
D gene: .
J gene: TRBJ2-7
clone size: many

CDR3 protein: CASTGEHYSGANVLTF
CDR3 DNA: TGTGCCAGTACAGGGGAACACTACTCTGGGGCCAACGTCCTGACTTTC
V gene: TRBV19
D gene: .
J gene: TRBJ2-6
clone size: many

CDR3 protein: CASSAFDRDQRQYF
CDR3 DNA: TGTGCCAGCAGTGCTTTCGACAGGGATCAACGTCAGTACTTC
V gene: TRBV2
D gene: TRBD1
J gene: TRBJ2-7
clone size: few

CDR3 protein: CSARDHRQRSYEQYF
CDR3 DNA: TGCAGTGCTAGAGATCACCGACAGCGGTCCTACGAGCAGTACTTC
V gene: TRBV20-1
D gene: .
J gene: TRBJ2-7
clone size: .

CDR3 protein: CSARDMRGEPEDTQYF
CDR3 DNA: TGCAGTGCTAGAGATATGCGGGGGGAACCTGAAGATACGCAGTATTTT
V gene: TRBV20-1
D gene: TRBD2
J gene: TRBJ2-3
clone size: many

CDR3 protein: CASSEGGELFF
CDR3 DNA: TGCGCCAGCAGTGAGGGGGGGGAGCTGTTTTTT
V gene: TRBV10-2
D gene: .
J gene: TRBJ2-2
clone size: few

CDR3 protein: CASSPLRGAYGYTF
CDR3 DNA: TGTGCCAGCAGCCCTCTGCGGGGGGCATATGGCTACACCTTC
V gene: TRBV7-6
D gene: .
J gene: TRBJ1-2
clone size: .

CDR3 protein: CASSPYSRTNYGYTF
CDR3 DNA: TGTGCCAGCAGCCCATACAGTCGAACTAACTATGGCTACACCTTC
V gene: TRBV5-6
D gene: .
J gene: TRBJ1-2
clone size: many

CDR3 protein: CASSWDIWTEAFF
CDR3 DNA: TGTGCCAGTAGTTGGGACATCTGGACTGAAGCTTTCTTT
V gene: TRBV19
D gene: .
J gene: TRBJ1-1
clone size: many

CDR3 protein: CASSPRDLSRAFF
CDR3 DNA: TGTGCCAGCAGCCCCCGGGACCTCAGTCGAGCTTTCTTT
V gene: TRBV9
D gene: .
J gene: TRBJ1-1
clone size: many

CDR3 protein: CASSKGVDTQYF
CDR3 DNA: TGTGCCAGCAGCAAGGGTGTAGATACGCAGTATTTT
V gene: TRBV11-2
D gene: .
J gene: TRBJ2-3
clone size: many

CDR3 protein: CASSAPTGPTDTQYF
CDR3 DNA: TGTGCCAGCAGCGCCCCGACAGGTCCTACAGATACGCAGTATTTT
V gene: TRBV9
D gene: .
J gene: TRBJ2-3
clone size: .